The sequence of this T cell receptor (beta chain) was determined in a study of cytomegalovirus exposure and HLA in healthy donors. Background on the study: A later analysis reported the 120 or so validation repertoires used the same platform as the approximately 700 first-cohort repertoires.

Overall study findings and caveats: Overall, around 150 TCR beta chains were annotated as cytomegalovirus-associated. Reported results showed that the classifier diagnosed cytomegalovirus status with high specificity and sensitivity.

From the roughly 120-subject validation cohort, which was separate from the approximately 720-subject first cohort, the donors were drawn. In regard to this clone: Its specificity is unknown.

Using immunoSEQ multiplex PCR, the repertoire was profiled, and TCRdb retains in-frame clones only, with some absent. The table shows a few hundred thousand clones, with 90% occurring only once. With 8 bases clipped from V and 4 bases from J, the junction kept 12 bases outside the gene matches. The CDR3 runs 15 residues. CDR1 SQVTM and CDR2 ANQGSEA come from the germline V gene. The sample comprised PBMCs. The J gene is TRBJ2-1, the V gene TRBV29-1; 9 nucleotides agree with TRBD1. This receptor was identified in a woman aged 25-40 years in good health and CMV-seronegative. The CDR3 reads CSTRTGTGNYNEQFF. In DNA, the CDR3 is TGCAGCACGCGAACCGGGACAGGGAATTACAATGAGCAGTTCTTC.